The 29 T cell receptor beta chains below were found in one sample sequenced in a study of blood T cell repertoires in COVID-19. Sequenced by immunoSEQ multiplex PCR; TCRdb stores in-frame clones only, minus some. This table holds fewer than 250,000 clones, around 80% found once. The sequencing sample was made of PBMCs or T cells enriched from blood (not recorded which). The receptors derive from a woman aged 45-59 years with acute COVID-19.

This CDR3 is CASSLDRGQYQETQYF. CDR3 DNA: TGCGCCAGCAGCCTTGACAGGGGCCAGTACCAAGAGACCCAGTACTTC. The gene calls are TRBV5-1 and TRBJ2-5; 8 nucleotides line up with TRBD1. Per the germline V gene, CDR1 is SGHRS and CDR2 is YFSETQ. The ends lost 4 bases at V and 0 bases at J; junction bases unmatched: 8. The CDR3 sequence is 16 residues long.

This clone was recorded once. The rearrangement joins TRBV27 to TRBJ1-4; D unclear. Germline V gives CDR1 MNHEY, CDR2 SMNVEV (reference sequence). This CDR3 is built from 14 residues. Trimming left V 0 bases short and J 7 bases short, with 9 bases between. The CDR3 nucleotides read TGTGCCAGCAGTTTATCGGCCTCGGGTGAAAAACTGTTTTTT. It is translated as CASSLSASGEKLFF.

This sequence joins TRBV13 and TRBJ1-2; 8 bases line up with TRBD1. There are 15 residues in the CDR3. The germline V gene encodes CDR1 PRHDT and CDR2 FYEKMQ (reference sequence). Germline trimming cut 5 bases from V and 3 bases from J; bases unmatched to any gene: 8. CDR3 loop: CASSPSDREDYGYTF. The CDR3 DNA sequence: TGTGCCAGCAGCCCTTCGGACAGGGAGGACTATGGCTACACCTTC.

The V gene is TRBV6-5, the J gene TRBJ2-3, with 7 bases matching TRBD1. The V segment lost 9 bases and the J segment 0 bases; nucleotides outside the gene matches: 6. Germline V lookup: CDR1 MNHEY, CDR2 SVGAGI. CDR3 size: 14 residues. CDR3: CASSRGQSTDTQYF. The CDR3 DNA sequence: TGTGCCAGTAGCCGGGGACAGAGCACAGATACGCAGTATTTT.

This chain connects TRBV9 to TRBJ2-5; TRBD2 matches at 12 bases. The germline gives CDR1 SGDLS, CDR2 YYNGEE. The CDR3 contains 17 residues. Germline trimming cut 4 bases from V and 1 base from J; bases unmatched to any gene: 8. CDR3 sequence reads: CASSPGPSGGAQETQYF. The CDR3 nucleotides read TGTGCCAGCAGCCCAGGACCTAGCGGGGGGGCCCAAGAGACCCAGTACTTC. Full variable domain (outside the CDR3, taken from reference TRBV9 and TRBJ2-5): DSGVTQTPKHLITATGQRVTLRCSPRSGDLSVYWYQQSLDQGLQFLIQYYNGEERAKGNILERFSAQQFPDLHSELNLSSLELGDSALYFCASSPGPSGGAQETQYFGPGTRLLVL.

This clone has just a few counts. This chain joins TRBV19 and TRBJ2-1, with a possible D match to TRBD2 (7 bases). This CDR3 has 16 amino acids. CDR1 is LNHDA, CDR2 SQIVND, per germline (reference sequence). V dropped 0 bases and J dropped 4 bases, with 13 bases sitting between them. CDR3 sequence: CASSIDLRGGYNEQFF. DNA for the CDR3: TGTGCCAGTAGTATAGATCTAAGGGGGGGGTACAATGAGCAGTTCTTC.

J is TRBJ1-5 and V is TRBV5-5; D is ambiguous. The CDR3 covers 15 residues. Trimming took 0 bases from V and 3 from J, leaving 10 bases between them. Germline-derived CDR1 and CDR2 are SGHKS and YYEKEE (reference sequence). The CDR3 DNA follows: TGTGCCAGCAGCTTGGACAACATCTTCAATCAGCCCCAGCATTTT. The encoded protein is CASSLDNIFNQPQHF.

This clone was counted a few times. The J gene is TRBJ1-1, the V gene TRBV13; possibly TRBD1 for D (5 bases). The germline V and J ends were trimmed by 2 bases and 3 bases, with 16 bases remaining between them. Germline values: CDR1 PRHDT, CDR2 FYEKMQ (reference sequence). The CDR3 has 16 amino acids. This chain's CDR3 is CASSLKGSGEHTEAFF. CDR3 coding DNA: TGTGCCAGCAGCTTAAAGGGGTCGGGTGAGCACACTGAAGCTTTCTTT.

The chain joins TRBV2 to TRBJ1-5, with 10 bases lining up with TRBD1. Germline CDR1 SNHLY, CDR2 FYNNEI. This CDR3 is built from 14 residues. Trimming at V came to 5 bases and at J to 6 bases, leaving 4 bases not matched to a gene. The CDR3 nucleotides read TGTGCCAGCAGTACGGACAGGGGGGTTCAGCCCCAGCATTTT. Translating gives CASSTDRGVQPQHF.

The chain recombines TRBV4-1 with TRBJ2-1; TRBD2 agrees at 10 bases. Germline CDR1 and CDR2: MGHRA and YSYEKL. The CDR3 sequence is 14 residues long. V lost 5 bases to trimming and J lost 5 bases; unmatched junction nucleotides: 3. CDR3 protein: CASSYLAGDNEQFF. The CDR3 bases are TGCGCCAGCAGCTACCTAGCGGGGGACAATGAGCAGTTCTTC.

This chain links TRBV19 with TRBJ1-1; 8 nucleotides agree with TRBD1. Trimming removed 4 bases from V and 0 bases from J; junction bases left unmatched: 7. The CDR3 length is 16 residues. Germline V lookup: CDR1 LNHDA, CDR2 SQIVND (reference sequence). Here the CDR3 reads CASSNSRTGMNTEAFF. For the CDR3, the DNA is TGTGCCAGTAGTAACTCCAGGACAGGGATGAACACTGAAGCTTTCTTT.

This clone was observed a few times. In DNA form, the CDR3 reads TGTGCCAGCAGTTTATACGGGGGAGCTCAGCCCCAGCATTTT. Its protein product is CASSLYGGAQPQHF. The chain recombines TRBV6-2 or TRBV6-3 with TRBJ1-5, with D possibly matching TRBD1 (5 bases). The V and J ends lost 4 bases and 6 bases respectively, with 13 bases between them. The CDR3 runs to 14 residues. CDR1 and CDR2 from the germline V gene are MNHEY and SVGEGT.

The chain couples TRBV9 to TRBJ1-5, with 7 nucleotides matching TRBD1. Per germline, CDR1 SGDLS and CDR2 YYNGEE. The CDR3 totals 14 residues. J lost 7 bases, V lost 0 bases, and 4 bases had no gene match. The CDR3 DNA reads TGTGCCAGCAGCGTAGGAGGGGGCGGGCAGCCCCAGCATTTT. Amino acids: CASSVGGGGQPQHF.

The chain uses TRBV7-2 and TRBJ1-2, with D unclear. Germline lookup yields CDR1 SGHTA and CDR2 FQGNSA. CDR3 size: 16 residues. Trimming took off 1 base at V and 4 bases at J, with 16 bases between the two ends. The CDR3 protein is CASSLGGGRAAYGYTF. In nucleotides, the CDR3 is TGTGCCAGCAGCTTAGGGGGAGGTAGGGCCGCCTATGGCTACACCTTC.

The chain uses TRBV13 and TRBJ2-1; D call uncertain. Germline V gene sequence: CDR1 PRHDT, CDR2 FYEKMQ (reference sequence). V was clipped by 5 bases and J by 3 bases, with 5 bases between them. This CDR3 is built from 12 residues. CDR3 sequence (DNA): TGTGCCAGCAGCCTATACTACAATGAGCAGTTCTTC. It yields the protein CASSLYYNEQFF.

The chain carries TRBV29-1 and TRBJ2-7; the D gene is possibly TRBD2 (5 bases). From germline, CDR1 is SQVTM and CDR2 ANQGSEA. V was pared by 7 bases and J by 11 bases, with 15 bases between. This CDR3 region has 10 residues. CDR3 nucleotides: TGCAGCGCGCCGGGGATCGGGGAGTACGTC. Translated, it gives CSAPGIGEYV.

This chain uses TRBV4-1 with TRBJ1-4, with no clear D. Looked up from germline, CDR1 is MGHRA and CDR2 is YSYEKL. The CDR3 is 15 amino acids. V gave up 0 bases and J gave up 3 bases, with 8 bases separating them. The CDR3 DNA is TGCGCCAGCAGCCAAGACGCGGTAGCTAATGAAAAACTGTTTTTT. Its translation is CASSQDAVANEKLFF.

This chain connects TRBV2 to TRBJ2-5; 7 nucleotides agree with TRBD2. The CDR3 is 15 residues long. Trimming took 2 bases from V and 5 from J; bases not matched to a gene: 8. Looked up from germline, CDR1 is SNHLY and CDR2 is FYNNEI. CDR3: CASSERRGSGETQYF. The CDR3 nucleotides read TGTGCCAGCAGTGAACGGCGGGGGTCCGGGGAGACCCAGTACTTC.

This rearrangement joins TRBV28 to TRBJ2-2; unclear D gene. The V end was cut by 8 bases, the J end by 5 bases, with 12 bases between. CDR1 MDHEN and CDR2 SYDVKM come from the germline V gene. The CDR3 extends over 13 amino acids. The CDR3, as DNA: TGTGCCAGCCCGAACTTGAGAACCGGGGAGCTGTTTTTT. This codes for CASPNLRTGELFF. The variable domain in full, completed from reference TRBV28 and TRBJ2-2, reads DVKVTQSSRYLVKRTGEKVFLECVQDMDHENMFWYRQDPGLGLRLIYFSYDVKMKEKGDIPEGYSVSREKKERFSLILESASTNQTSMYLCASPNLRTGELFFGEGSRLTVL.

The chain joins TRBV4-2 to TRBJ1-1; possibly TRBD1 for D (5 bases). Between the trimmed V and J ends, which lost 7 bases and 1 base, there was a span of 13 bases. The CDR3 consists of 14 residues. Germline CDR1 reads LGHNA; CDR2 reads YNFKEQ. CDR3 in amino acids: CASNPGLSNTEAFF. CDR3 coding DNA: TGTGCCAGCAACCCGGGACTCTCGAACACTGAAGCTTTCTTT.

The chain links TRBV9 to TRBJ2-1; 10 nucleotides agree with TRBD2. The CDR3 extends over 15 amino acids. Germline V gene data show CDR1 as SGDLS and CDR2 as YYNGEE. V shed 4 bases, J shed 6 bases, and the junction held 7 bases outside the gene matches. CDR3 loop: CASSSLAGATNEQFF. CDR3 in DNA: TGTGCCAGCAGCTCTCTAGCGGGGGCTACCAATGAGCAGTTCTTC.

The rearrangement joins TRBV28 to TRBJ1-5, with D unclear. CDR3 size: 12 residues. Deletions cut 6 bases from V and 4 bases from J, with 7 bases between. CDR1 and CDR2 (germline): MDHEN, SYDVKM. CDR3 DNA: TGTGCCAGCAGCAGAGGGAATCAGCCCCAGCATTTT. Protein: CASSRGNQPQHF.

This clone was counted at least ten times. The chain employs TRBV6-2 or TRBV6-3 and TRBJ1-1, with D unclear. V lost 4 bases and J 5 bases, leaving 11 bases between the germline ends. Germline V gives CDR1 MNHEY, CDR2 SVGEGT. This CDR3 comprises 13 residues. This CDR3 is CASSLTALTEAFF. The CDR3 DNA follows: TGTGCCAGCAGTTTAACAGCTTTAACTGAAGCTTTCTTT.

The chain has TRBV12-3 or TRBV12-4 and TRBJ2-1, with a weak D call TRBD2 (6 bases). CDR3 length equals 12 residues. Trimming stripped 8 bases from V and 9 bases from J, with 14 bases between. The CDR3 reads CASSAGGGEQFF. The DNA for the CDR3 is TGTGCCAGCTCCGCCGGGGGAGGTGAGCAGTTCTTC.

The chain combines TRBV28 with TRBJ1-2; D is unclear. The germline V gene encodes CDR1 MDHEN and CDR2 SYDVKM. CDR3 length: 13 amino acids. The germline V and J ends were trimmed by 10 bases and 8 bases, with 20 bases remaining between them. CDR3 residues: CATLFQASRGYTF. As DNA, the CDR3 is TGTGCCACCCTCTTTCAGGCCTCCAGGGGCTACACCTTC.

This clone was picked up a small number of times. V is TRBV29-1 and J is TRBJ1-2; D uncertain. Germline lookup yields CDR1 SQVTM and CDR2 ANQGSEA. The CDR3 sequence is 14 residues long. Deletions cut 6 bases from V and 3 bases from J, with 17 bases between. The CDR3 DNA sequence: TGCAGCGTATTCAGTGGCACCCAGGACTATGGCTACACCTTC. It specifies CSVFSGTQDYGYTF.

The rearrangement uses TRBV2 and TRBJ2-2, with TRBD2 identical over 7 bases. Germline-derived CDR1 and CDR2 are SNHLY and FYNNEI. This CDR3 has 15 residues. V was pared by 8 bases and J by 6 bases, with 12 bases of the junction left unmatched. The CDR3 here is CASSREALSSGELFF. As DNA, the CDR3 is TGTGCCAGCTCTCGGGAGGCCCTCTCCTCCGGGGAGCTGTTTTTT.

V gene TRBV6-2 or TRBV6-3 combines with J gene TRBJ1-2; D unclear. The CDR3 totals 13 residues. Trimming shortened V by 5 bases and J by 12 bases, and 19 bases separated the two germline ends. Per germline, CDR1 MNHEY and CDR2 SVGEGT. As DNA, the CDR3 is TGTGCCAGCAGTCCGGGAGGGCCTTCAGAGGACACCTTC. It yields the protein CASSPGGPSEDTF.

The chain recombines TRBV19 with TRBJ2-2; TRBD1 might be the D (6 bases). The CDR3 loop spans 16 amino acids. Between the trimmed V and J ends, which lost 3 bases and 1 base, there was a span of 12 bases. Germline loops: CDR1 LNHDA, CDR2 SQIVND (reference sequence). The CDR3 DNA follows: TGTGCCAGTAGTATGGGGAAAGGGGGGAACACCGGGGAGCTGTTTTTT. Its translation is CASSMGKGGNTGELFF.